Below, 24 T cell receptor beta chains from the same sample are listed, as sequenced in a study of T cell responses to AZD1222 COVID-19 vaccine. This table comes from immunoSEQ multiplex PCR, and its TCRdb copy is limited to in-frame clones, with some not included. The table records approximately 70,000 clones, around 84% of them present only once. The input for sequencing was peripheral blood, taken on day 0 of AZD1222 vaccination. The receptors were gathered from an adult in good health.

The chain employs TRBV19 and TRBJ2-1; 11 nucleotides align to TRBD2. CDR3 length: 15 residues. Germline assignment: CDR1 LNHDA and CDR2 SQIVND (reference sequence). V dropped 6 bases and J dropped 7; count of bases not matched to a gene: 8. The CDR3 reads CASRLVAGGPNEQFF. The CDR3 DNA follows: TGTGCCAGTAGACTGGTAGCGGGGGGGCCGAATGAGCAGTTCTTC.

Concerning this clone itself: Different DNA sequences within this sample yield the same CDR3. DNA for the CDR3: TGTGCCAGCAGCCTTCAAGGTAACACTGAAGCTTTCTTT. Amino acids: CASSLQGNTEAFF. This chain links TRBV7-3 with TRBJ1-1; D call uncertain. Germline V lookup: CDR1 SGHTA, CDR2 FQGTGA. This CDR3 contains 13 residues. The V end was cut by 5 bases, the J end by 2 bases, with 9 bases between.

This clone was detected a few times. The rearrangement links TRBV29-1 to TRBJ2-7; TRBD1 agrees at 7 bases. Germline assignment: CDR1 SQVTM and CDR2 ANQGSEA. V was pared by 2 bases and J by 5 bases, with 6 bases of the junction left unmatched. The CDR3 is made up of 13 amino acids. The CDR3 DNA sequence: TGCAGCGTTGAAACCCAAGGGGGCCACGAGCAGTACTTC. This codes for CSVETQGGHEQYF.

The rearrangement links TRBV7-8 to TRBJ1-2; the D is unclear. The germline V and J ends were trimmed by 1 base and 0 bases, with 6 bases remaining between them. The CDR3 totals 14 residues. In germline, CDR1 is SGHVS, CDR2 FQNEAQ. CDR3 residues: CASSLVGTNYGYTF. The CDR3 nucleotides are TGTGCCAGCAGCTTAGTTGGCACTAACTATGGCTACACCTTC.

The CDR3 DNA sequence: TGTGCCAGCAGCCTGGCCCCTGGGACGGTGACCTACGAGCAGTACTTC. Protein product: CASSLAPGTVTYEQYF. The chain has TRBV5-4 and TRBJ2-7; either TRBD1 or TRBD2 may supply D (5 bases each). The V end lost 4 bases, the J end lost 2 bases, and 19 bases lay between the germline ends. This CDR3 spans 16 amino acids. Germline V lookup: CDR1 SGHNT, CDR2 YYREEE (reference sequence).

V is TRBV28 and J is TRBJ2-7; 10 bases agree with TRBD2. The trim removed 4 bases at V and 4 bases at J, leaving 10 bases unmatched. Germline values: CDR1 MDHEN, CDR2 SYDVKM. The length of the CDR3 is 16 residues. This CDR3 reads CASSWDFASGGYEQYF. CDR3 DNA: TGTGCCAGCAGTTGGGATTTTGCTAGCGGGGGATACGAGCAGTACTTC.

In DNA form, the CDR3 reads TGTGCCAGCAGCCAAGGAGGGGGCAATCAGCCCCAGCATTTT. Protein sequence: CASSQGGGNQPQHF. V and J are TRBV14 and TRBJ1-5; D is possibly TRBD1 (5 bases). CDR3 length equals 14 residues. Trimming pared 1 base from V and 2 bases from J, leaving 6 bases between. Germline CDR1 reads SGHDN; CDR2 reads FVKESK.

This chain links TRBV3-1 (or the pseudogene TRBV3-2) with TRBJ2-5; possible D gene TRBD2, 6 bases. This CDR3 comprises 15 residues. CDR1 and CDR2 from the germline V gene are LGHDT and YNNKEL (reference sequence). Trimming took off 0 bases at V and 9 bases at J, with 17 bases between the two ends. Here the CDR3 reads CASSQDLTSKAAQYF. The DNA of the CDR3 is TGTGCCAGCAGCCAAGATCTGACTAGTAAGGCCGCCCAGTACTTC.

The chain is built from TRBV4-1 and TRBJ1-4; TRBD1 matches 7 bases. The CDR3 is 15 residues long. Germline lookup yields CDR1 MGHRA and CDR2 YSYEKL. With V trimmed by 1 base and J by 6 bases, 5 bases remained unmatched. The CDR3: CASSQVGQLHEKLFF. CDR3 sequence (DNA): TGCGCCAGCAGCCAAGTGGGACAGCTTCATGAAAAACTGTTTTTT.

This chain links TRBV5-5 with TRBJ1-2; 7 bases match TRBD1. With V trimmed by 1 base and J by 3 bases, 0 bases remained unmatched. Germline CDR1 is SGHKS and CDR2 is YYEKEE (reference sequence). The CDR3 length is 13 residues. The CDR3 loop reads CASSLTGDYGYTF. CDR3 DNA sequence: TGTGCCAGCAGCTTGACAGGGGACTATGGCTACACCTTC.

This clone was counted a single time. V gene TRBV11-2 combines with J gene TRBJ2-1; D is perhaps TRBD2 (5 bases). V was cut by 5 bases and J by 9 bases, with 11 bases left in between. This CDR3 comprises 12 residues. Germline loops: CDR1 SGHAT, CDR2 FQNNGV. CDR3: CASSLNRGEQFF. In nucleotides, the CDR3 is TGTGCCAGCAGCCTGAATCGGGGTGAGCAGTTCTTC. The complete variable domain, with remaining parts taken from reference TRBV11-2 and TRBJ2-1, reads EAGVAQSPRYKIIEKRQSVAFWCNPISGHATLYWYQQILGQGPKLLIQFQNNGVVDDSQLPKDRFSAERLKGVDSTLKIQPAKLEDSAVYLCASSLNRGEQFFGPGTRLTVL.

The gene calls are TRBV6-5 and TRBJ1-2; 8 bases align to TRBD1. Germline trimming cut 8 bases from V and 5 bases from J; bases unmatched to any gene: 10. CDR3 size: 14 residues. Germline CDR1 is MNHEY and CDR2 is SVGAGI. The CDR3 DNA sequence: TGTGCCAGCCGCCGGACAGGGAATAAGTATGGCTACACCTTC. Translated: CASRRTGNKYGYTF.

V is TRBV4-2 and J is TRBJ1-5, with a weak D call TRBD1 (5 bases). The CDR3 covers 20 residues. V was cut by 1 base and J by 1 base, with 23 bases left in between. Germline V lookup: CDR1 LGHNA, CDR2 YNFKEQ. CDR3 in DNA: TGTGCCAGCAGCCAAGCCTCGAAAGGTTACAGGTTGGGGAGCAATCAGCCCCAGCATTTT. It specifies CASSQASKGYRLGSNQPQHF.

The chain uses TRBV11-1 and TRBJ2-1; D remains unclear. Germline V lookup: CDR1 SGHAT, CDR2 FQDESV (reference sequence). V lost 11 bases and J lost 0, with 11 bases in between. The CDR3 has 13 amino acids. The CDR3 DNA reads TGTGCCGTTTCAGAGAGCTCCTACAATGAGCAGTTCTTC. This sequence encodes CAVSESSYNEQFF.

J is TRBJ1-5 and V is TRBV4-1, with D possibly being TRBD1 (5 bases). Trimming removed 0 bases from V and 8 bases from J, with 14 bases in between. The CDR3 has 15 residues. The germline CDR1 and CDR2 sequences are MGHRA and YSYEKL. The CDR3 DNA sequence: TGCGCCAGCAGCCAAGATTTTTGGGGGAGAGAGCCCCAGCATTTT. Amino acids: CASSQDFWGREPQHF.

The V call is TRBV7-8, the J call TRBJ1-2; 7 bases line up with TRBD1. The CDR3 length is 15 residues. Germline CDR1 is SGHVS and CDR2 is FQNEAQ. The V segment lost 5 bases and the J segment 6 bases; nucleotides outside the gene matches: 12. The CDR3 sequence: CASSPRTGEIHGYTF. For the CDR3, the DNA is TGTGCCAGCAGCCCAAGGACAGGAGAGATACATGGCTACACCTTC.

The chain recombines TRBV27 with TRBJ1-4; D remains unclear. The CDR3 runs to 15 residues. Germline V gene data show CDR1 as MNHEY and CDR2 as SMNVEV (reference sequence). Trimming took 2 bases from V and 8 from J, leaving 15 bases between them. CDR3 residues: CASSLLGSLREKLFF. For the CDR3, the DNA is TGTGCCAGCAGTTTACTAGGGAGCTTAAGGGAAAAACTGTTTTTT.

The sample holds a few counts of this clone. V and J are TRBV7-8 and TRBJ1-5; TRBD1 aligns across 10 bases. Germline CDR1 is SGHVS and CDR2 is FQNEAQ. Trimming took 4 bases from V and 6 from J; bases not matched to a gene: 6. The CDR3 runs 15 residues. The CDR3 DNA is TGTGCCAGCAGCTATGGGACAGGGGTAGGTCAGCCCCAGCATTTT. It is translated as CASSYGTGVGQPQHF. The whole variable domain, remainder taken from reference TRBV7-8 and TRBJ1-5, is GAGVSQSPRYKVAKRGQDVALRCDPISGHVSLFWYQQALGQGPEFLTYFQNEAQLDKSGLPSDRFFAERPEGSVSTLKIQRTQQEDSAVYLCASSYGTGVGQPQHFGDGTRLSIL.

J is TRBJ1-2 and V is TRBV7-2; no firm D call. Germline CDR1 and CDR2: SGHTA and FQGNSA. The V gene lost 5 bases and the J gene lost 4 bases, with 8 bases spanning the gap. The CDR3 totals 12 residues. The CDR3 coding sequence is TGTGCCAGCAGCCCCCCCCTCTATGGCTACACCTTC. It yields the protein CASSPPLYGYTF. Based on the CDR3 plus reference TRBV7-2 and TRBJ1-2, the full variable domain is GAGVSQSPSNKVTEKGKDVELRCDPISGHTALYWYRQSLGQGLEFLIYFQGNSAPDKSGLPSDRFSAERTGGSVSTLTIQRTQQEDSAVYLCASSPPLYGYTFGSGTRLTVV.

The CDR3 sequence is CASSIVGGGNTIYF. CDR3 nucleotides: TGTGCCAGTAGTATCGTCGGGGGCGGAAACACCATATATTTT. The chain joins TRBV19 to TRBJ1-3, with D possibly TRBD1 on 6 matching bases. V was shortened by 3 bases and J by 4 bases, with 10 bases between the two germline ends. The CDR3 runs to 14 residues. The germline V gene has CDR1 LNHDA and CDR2 SQIVND (reference sequence). The full variable domain, in which reference TRBV19 and TRBJ1-3 provide the parts outside the CDR3, is DGGITQSPKYLFRKEGQNVTLSCEQNLNHDAMYWYRQDPGQGLRLIYYSQIVNDFQKGDIAEGYSVSREKKESFPLTVTSAQKNPTAFYLCASSIVGGGNTIYFGEGSWLTVV.

The chain is built from TRBV20-1 and TRBJ1-5, with unresolved D. Germline V gene lookup returns CDR1 DFQATT and CDR2 SNEGSKA (reference sequence). Deletions cut 3 bases from V and 0 bases from J, with 12 bases between. This CDR3 contains 15 residues. The CDR3 region is CSASTQTDSNQPQHF. In DNA, the CDR3 is TGCAGTGCTAGTACGCAGACTGATAGCAATCAGCCCCAGCATTTT.

V is TRBV24-1 and J is TRBJ2-2; D is undetermined. The V end was cut by 4 bases, the J end by 4 bases, with 18 bases between. Germline V gene data show CDR1 as KGHDR and CDR2 as SFDVKD. This CDR3 has 17 residues. The CDR3 DNA is TGTGCCACCAGTGACTCAGGACGGTCCCCGGGCACCGGGGAGCTGTTTTTT. Translation gives CATSDSGRSPGTGELFF.

The chain employs TRBV4-3 and TRBJ2-7; D possibly uses TRBD1 or TRBD2 (5 bases each). This CDR3 is 19 amino acids long. V lost 4 bases and J lost 0, with 25 bases in between. Germline-derived CDR1 and CDR2 are LGHNA and YSLEER. The CDR3 nucleotides are TGCGCCAGCAGCCGATTTTTTGGGGACGTTACGAACCTCTCCTACGAGCAGTACTTC. Amino acid sequence: CASSRFFGDVTNLSYEQYF.

This clone was counted only a few times. The chain links TRBV19 to TRBJ1-3; D is possibly TRBD1 (6 bases). CDR3 length equals 17 residues. V lost 7 bases, J lost 0 bases, and 19 bases lay in between. Germline loops: CDR1 LNHDA, CDR2 SQIVND (reference sequence). The CDR3 nucleotides read TGTGCCAGTACCCCAAGGATCAGGGGTAGCTCTGGAAACACCATATATTTT. It yields the protein CASTPRIRGSSGNTIYF.